Presented here are 11 T cell receptor beta chains from one specimen sequenced in a study of breast tumors, draining lymph nodes, adjacent tissues. Samples came from axillary lymph nodes draining the breast cancer. TCRdb ran MiXCR on the multiplex PCR reads and lists one entry per CDR3 protein. The sample lists 150,000 to 200,000 distinct CDR3 sequences; roughly 35% were seen once. Sample: axillary lymph node tissue. Receptor source: a female donor with breast cancer. Some clones in this sample may be carry-over from other donors' samples.

This clonotype was seen ten or more times. The V call is TRBV10-2, the J call TRBJ2-7; 10 positions match TRBD1. The CDR3 contains 14 residues. The V and J ends lost 6 bases and 4 bases, in that order; junction bases with no gene match: 6. The germline CDR1 and CDR2 sequences are WSHSY and SAAADI. The CDR3 DNA sequence: TGCGCCAGCAGCCGGGACAGGGGAGCATACGAGCAGTACTTC. It codes for CASSRDRGAYEQYF.

This clonotype was detected only once. The final CDR3 position lacks the conserved phenylalanine or tryptophan, pointing to a likely read error. The V and J genes are TRBV2 and TRBJ1-5; TRBD1 might be the D (6 bases). The V gene's germline CDR1 is SNHLY and CDR2 FYNNEI. The CDR3 covers 14 residues. The V gene lost 8 bases and the J gene lost 6 bases, with 17 bases spanning the gap. The CDR3 nucleotides read TGTGCCAGCTCGGGACACTTGTCTAGTCAGCCCCAGCATTCT. It yields the protein CASSGHLSSQPQHS.

This clonotype showed up just a few times. The chain combines TRBV6-2 or TRBV6-3 with TRBJ2-7, with 7 bases identical to TRBD2. Trimming cost V 5 bases and J 5 bases; bases outside gene matches: 6. From germline, CDR1 is MNHEY and CDR2 SVGEGT. The CDR3 consists of 13 residues. The CDR3 DNA follows: TGTGCCAGCAGTCACCTCACTAGCGACGAGCAGTACTTC. Translation gives CASSHLTSDEQYF.

In this sample, this clonotype turned up many times. The chain uses TRBV12-3 or TRBV12-4 and TRBJ1-2; possible D gene TRBD1, 5 bases. There are 13 residues in the CDR3. V lost 6 bases, J lost 7 bases, and 15 bases lay in between. The CDR3 sequence: CASSPLVGVGYTF. The CDR3 nucleotides are TGTGCCAGCAGCCCCTTGGTAGGGGTTGGCTACACCTTC.

This clonotype was observed a single time. For the CDR3, the DNA is TGTGCCAGCAGCTTATGGGGAACTAACAATGAGCAGTTCTTC. Its translation is CASSLWGTNNEQFF. The chain has TRBV7-2 and TRBJ2-1, with unresolved D. This CDR3 spans 14 amino acids. Trimming removed 2 bases at V and 5 bases at J, with 10 bases between. CDR1 and CDR2 from the germline V gene are SGHTA and FQGNSA. The entire variable domain, with the rest obtained from reference TRBV7-2 and TRBJ2-1, is as follows: GAGVSQSPSNKVTEKGKDVELRCDPISGHTALYWYRQSLGQGLEFLIYFQGNSAPDKSGLPSDRFSAERTGGSVSTLTIQRTQQEDSAVYLCASSLWGTNNEQFFGPGTRLTVL.

This clonotype has ten or more counts. CDR3 region: CASRPGQGTYGYTF. The DNA for the CDR3 is TGTGCCAGCAGACCGGGACAGGGAACCTATGGCTACACCTTC. The gene calls are TRBV2 and TRBJ1-2, with 9 bases matching TRBD1. Germline assignment: CDR1 SNHLY and CDR2 FYNNEI. J gave up 4 bases and V 6 bases, and 6 bases lay outside the gene matches. The CDR3 extends over 14 amino acids.

V usage is TRBV7-2 and J usage is TRBJ1-2; no clear D. Germline assignment: CDR1 SGHTA and CDR2 FQGNSA. With 1 base removed from V and 9 bases from J, the gap between germline ends came to 15 bases. CDR3 length: 14 residues. DNA for the CDR3: TGTGCCAGCAGCTTAGAAAAAGGAGATCGGCGCTACACCTTC. Its translation is CASSLEKGDRRYTF.

This chain links TRBV19 with TRBJ2-2; 7 bases fit TRBD1. The V gene end was trimmed by 7 bases and the J gene end by 4 bases; junction bases not matched to a gene: 9. Germline V lookup: CDR1 LNHDA, CDR2 SQIVND (reference sequence). This CDR3 spans 15 amino acids. In DNA, the CDR3 is TGTGCCAGTACTAAGACAGGGCAAGGCACCGGGGAGCTGTTTTTT. Its translation is CASTKTGQGTGELFF.

V and J are TRBV27 and TRBJ1-5; TRBD1 agrees at 8 bases. Germline V CDR1 and CDR2: MNHEY, SMNVEV (reference sequence). V shed 5 bases, J shed 0 bases, and the junction held 12 bases outside the gene matches. The CDR3 loop spans 18 amino acids. The CDR3 protein is CASSPGTGLSYSNQPQHF. The CDR3 DNA reads as TGTGCCAGCAGTCCCGGGACAGGTCTTTCCTATAGCAATCAGCCCCAGCATTTT.

The V and J genes are TRBV2 and TRBJ1-1; 7 bases are shared with TRBD1. The junction had 7 bases not matched to a gene; V was cut back by 5 bases and J by 10 bases. The CDR3 covers 12 residues. Looked up from germline, CDR1 is SNHLY and CDR2 is FYNNEI. CDR3: CASSPSDRLAFF. The CDR3 nucleotides are TGTGCCAGCAGTCCTTCGGACAGGTTAGCTTTCTTT.

This clonotype was seen many times. The chain uses TRBV20-1 and TRBJ1-2, with TRBD1 as a possible D gene (6 bases). The CDR3 totals 13 residues. V was clipped by 3 bases and J by 4 bases, with 12 bases between them. Germline loops: CDR1 DFQATT, CDR2 SNEGSKA (reference sequence). This CDR3 is CSARGQDSYGYTF. In DNA, the CDR3 is TGCAGTGCTAGGGGCCAGGACAGCTATGGCTACACCTTC.